This passage covers 10 T cell receptor beta chains from one sample sequenced in a study of T cell changes during pregnancy in multiple sclerosis. Clones were sequenced by immunoSEQ multiplex PCR, and TCRdb holds only the in-frame ones, with some missing. The table includes tens of thousands of clones, 90% to 95% detected once. The material sequenced was CD8+ T cells from peripheral blood mononuclear cells, taken after pregnancy. The receptors originated from a female donor with multiple sclerosis, enrolled in a pregnancy study.

The chain combines TRBV19 with TRBJ1-1, with D possibly matching TRBD1 (5 bases). The CDR3 spans 14 residues. Germline V lookup: CDR1 LNHDA, CDR2 SQIVND (reference sequence). Trimming shortened V by 1 base and J by 2 bases, and 8 bases separated the two germline ends. CDR3: CASSIGTQNTEAFF. CDR3 nucleotide sequence: TGTGCCAGTAGTATAGGGACACAAAACACTGAAGCTTTCTTT.

The chain links TRBV4-3 to TRBJ2-7; no reliable D call. CDR1 and CDR2 from the germline V gene are LGHNA and YSLEER. Deletions cut 4 bases from V and 3 bases from J, with 10 bases between. CDR3 size: 13 residues. CDR3 DNA sequence: TGCGCCAGCAGCCTCAGTATCCTCTACGAGCAGTACTTC. Translation: CASSLSILYEQYF.

The chain joins TRBV10-2 to TRBJ2-7; 10 nucleotides line up with TRBD1. The germline V gene has CDR1 WSHSY and CDR2 SAAADI. The CDR3 consists of 14 residues. Trimming removed 8 bases from V and 4 bases from J; junction bases left unmatched: 8. The CDR3 is CASSLGQGVYEQYF. DNA of the CDR3: TGCGCCAGCTCCCTAGGACAGGGGGTTTACGAGCAGTACTTC.

The V gene is TRBV27, the J gene TRBJ1-4; 7 bases align to TRBD1. Trimming removed 6 bases from V and 6 bases from J; junction bases left unmatched: 7. The germline CDR1 and CDR2 sequences are MNHEY and SMNVEV (reference sequence). This CDR3 is 14 amino acids long. The CDR3 loop is CASRETGLDEKLFF. The CDR3 nucleotides are TGTGCCAGCAGGGAGACAGGGTTGGATGAAAAACTGTTTTTT.

This chain connects TRBV5-6 to TRBJ2-1; 10 positions match TRBD2. The germline V gene encodes CDR1 SGHDT and CDR2 YYEEEE. The CDR3 is made up of 15 amino acids. The trim removed 4 bases at V and 1 base at J, leaving 2 bases unmatched. The CDR3 is CASSVAGGSYNEQFF. The CDR3 DNA follows: TGTGCCAGCAGCGTAGCGGGAGGTTCCTACAATGAGCAGTTCTTC.

This chain joins TRBV13 and TRBJ2-7; 9 nucleotides line up with TRBD1. With V trimmed by 4 bases and J by 5 bases, 6 bases remained unmatched. The CDR3 has 14 residues. Per the germline V gene, CDR1 is PRHDT and CDR2 is FYEKMQ (reference sequence). The CDR3 DNA reads TGTGCCAGCAGCTCCGGACAGGGGCCCAACGAGCAGTACTTC. Translation gives CASSSGQGPNEQYF.

The CDR3 region has the DNA TGTGCCAGCGTCCGGGGCACTGAAGCTTTCTTT. Residues: CASVRGTEAFF. This rearrangement joins TRBV28 to TRBJ1-1, with D hard to call. Per germline, CDR1 MDHEN and CDR2 SYDVKM. The V and J ends lost 8 bases and 4 bases respectively, with 8 bases between them. The CDR3 is 11 amino acids.

This clone has just a few counts. V is TRBV9 and J is TRBJ1-5; 7 bases match TRBD1. V dropped 4 bases and J dropped 8; count of bases not matched to a gene: 9. Germline loops: CDR1 SGDLS, CDR2 YYNGEE. The CDR3 sequence is 14 residues long. CDR3 sequence (DNA): TGTGCCAGCAGCCCAGGGGGGCCGGGGGAGCCCCAGCATTTT. This sequence encodes CASSPGGPGEPQHF.

The chain combines TRBV4-1 with TRBJ2-2; 7 bases line up with TRBD2. Per germline, CDR1 MGHRA and CDR2 YSYEKL. The length of the CDR3 is 13 residues. V shed 10 bases, J shed 8 bases, and the junction held 10 bases outside the gene matches. As DNA, the CDR3 is TGCGCCATTCAAGCGGGGCCTAGGGGGGAGCTGTTTTTT. Its translation is CAIQAGPRGELFF.

J is TRBJ1-1 and V is TRBV10-3; unclear D gene. This CDR3 has 13 residues. The germline V and J ends were trimmed by 0 bases and 1 base, with 3 bases remaining between them. CDR1 and CDR2 (germline): ENHRY, SYGVKD. CDR3 amino acids: CAISESANTEAFF. In DNA form, the CDR3 reads TGTGCCATCAGTGAGTCGGCGAACACTGAAGCTTTCTTT.